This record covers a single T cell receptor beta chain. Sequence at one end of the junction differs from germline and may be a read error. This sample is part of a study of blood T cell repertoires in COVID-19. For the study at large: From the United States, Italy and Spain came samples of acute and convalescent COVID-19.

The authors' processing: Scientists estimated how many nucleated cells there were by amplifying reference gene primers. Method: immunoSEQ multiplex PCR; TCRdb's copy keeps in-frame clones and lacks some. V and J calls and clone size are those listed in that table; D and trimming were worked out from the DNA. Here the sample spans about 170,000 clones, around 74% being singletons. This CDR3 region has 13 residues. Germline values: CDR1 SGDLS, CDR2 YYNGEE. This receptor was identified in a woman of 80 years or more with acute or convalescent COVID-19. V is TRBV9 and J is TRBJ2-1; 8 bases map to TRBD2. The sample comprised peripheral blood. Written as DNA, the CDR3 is TGTGCCAGCAGCCCGAGAGAGTCAGCGGGAGTGCTCTTC. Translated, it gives CASSPRESAGVLF.